This TCR beta chain was documented in a study of PD-L1 blockade in urothelial cancer. Background on the study: Males with bladder-origin urothelial cancer made up about 90% of the roughly 29 patients. Overall study results and limits: Durable-benefit patients had greater expansion of tumor-associated blood clones at 3 weeks.

Trimming took off 6 bases at V and 7 bases at J, with 12 bases between the two ends. This CDR3 region has 12 residues. Germline CDR1 reads MNHNS; CDR2 reads SASEGT. Time point of the sample: pretreatment peripheral blood. Here immunoSEQ multiplex PCR was the method, and the copy in TCRdb shows in-frame clones only, minus some. In the table there are some 63,000 clones, approximately 80% of which are singletons. A note on this clone: Its antigen is not known.

This sequence joins TRBV6-1 and TRBJ1-1; D perhaps matches TRBD1 (6 bases). The sequence was obtained from a man in his sixties or seventies with urothelial cancer. Sequencing was performed on PBMCs, taken around atezolizumab (anti-PD-L1) treatment. CDR3 in amino acids: CASSGSGVEAFF. CDR3 nucleotides: TGTGCCAGCAGCGGTTCAGGGGTTGAAGCTTTCTTT.